One sample yielded the 26 T cell receptor beta chains listed below, sequenced in a study of vaccination effects on CD4 cells after COVID-19. For these TCRs, the target antigens are not known. CD4+ T cells were isolated after 10 days of culture. The table came from immunoSEQ multiplex PCR; TCRdb's copy has only in-frame clones and leaves some out. The sample records 35,000 to 40,000 clones, approximately 75% being singletons. The sequences come from CD4+ T cells from PBMCs cultured without peptide, collected before COVID-19 vaccination. All receptors come from a human donor who received a COVID-19 vaccine.

The V and J genes are TRBV7-3 and TRBJ2-2, with D possibly TRBD2 on 6 matching bases. The CDR3 has 14 residues. Germline CDR1 is SGHTA and CDR2 is FQGTGA. V was shortened by 5 bases and J by 5 bases, with 12 bases between the two germline ends. In nucleotides, the CDR3 is TGTGCCAGCAGCGCAAAAGGGAGGACCGGGGAGCTGTTTTTT. Its protein is CASSAKGRTGELFF.

This clone appeared a few times. The rearrangement joins TRBV5-1 to TRBJ2-7, with D tentatively TRBD2 (5 bases). The V and J ends lost 5 bases and 4 bases respectively, with 19 bases between them. Germline V lookup: CDR1 SGHRS, CDR2 YFSETQ. This CDR3 is 15 amino acids long. CDR3 sequence: CASRDSRTKSYEQYF. For the CDR3, the DNA is TGCGCCAGCAGGGACTCTCGTACGAAGTCGTACGAGCAGTACTTC.

The CDR3 nucleotides are TGTGCCAGCAGCCAAGACCATTACAGGGGAGGCTACACCTTC. It is translated as CASSQDHYRGGYTF. The chain recombines TRBV3-1 (or the pseudogene TRBV3-2) with TRBJ1-2; 7 bases are a match to TRBD1. The length of the CDR3 is 14 residues. Germline values: CDR1 LGHDT, CDR2 YNNKEL (reference sequence). With V trimmed by 0 bases and J by 8 bases, 6 bases remained unmatched.

The chain links TRBV7-2 to TRBJ2-2, with D possibly being TRBD1 or TRBD2 (5 bases each). CDR1 and CDR2 from the germline V gene are SGHTA and FQGNSA. CDR3 length equals 14 residues. V was cut by 9 bases and J by 2 bases, with 13 bases left in between. DNA for the CDR3: TGTGCCAGTGGGACGTGGCAAAACACCGGGGAGCTGTTTTTT. It translates to CASGTWQNTGELFF.

This chain connects TRBV19 to TRBJ1-2; TRBD1 aligns across 12 bases. The CDR3 covers 14 residues. V dropped 7 bases and J dropped 7; count of bases not matched to a gene: 7. The germline V gene has CDR1 LNHDA and CDR2 SQIVND (reference sequence). The CDR3 loop is CASTRGTGGGGYTF. The CDR3 bases are TGTGCCAGTACTAGAGGGACAGGGGGCGGTGGCTACACCTTC.

This sequence joins TRBV3-1 (or the pseudogene TRBV3-2) and TRBJ1-1; 9 bases map to TRBD1. The CDR3 has 15 amino acids. Losses at the gene ends were 5 bases for V and 7 bases for J; bases not matched to a gene: 11. The germline V gene encodes CDR1 LGHDT and CDR2 YNNKEL (reference sequence). This CDR3 is CASSARGQGSGEAFF. CDR3 DNA: TGTGCCAGCAGCGCCCGCGGACAGGGGTCGGGTGAAGCTTTCTTT.

The chain links TRBV20-1 to TRBJ1-3, with TRBD1 as a possible D gene (5 bases). V was clipped by 3 bases and J by 8 bases, with 11 bases between them. CDR3 length: 12 residues. The germline V gene has CDR1 DFQATT and CDR2 SNEGSKA (reference sequence). The CDR3 sequence is CSASRAGDTIYF. The CDR3 DNA follows: TGCAGTGCTAGTAGGGCGGGGGACACCATATATTTT.

This clone was recorded once. The chain recombines TRBV5-5 with TRBJ1-2; D gene uncertain. The V gene lost 1 base and the J gene lost 7 bases, with 17 bases spanning the gap. Germline V CDR1 and CDR2: SGHKS, YYEKEE (reference sequence). This CDR3 has 15 residues. The CDR3 DNA sequence: TGTGCCAGCAGCTTGATTCCGGAAGTGGCTGGTGGCTACACCTTC. Amino acid sequence: CASSLIPEVAGGYTF.

The V gene is TRBV2, the J gene TRBJ1-4, with D possibly being TRBD1 (6 bases). The length of the CDR3 is 15 residues. Trimming left V 6 bases short and J 8 bases short, with 19 bases between. Germline assignment: CDR1 SNHLY and CDR2 FYNNEI. CDR3 residues: CASSVGAELHEKLFF. Written as DNA, the CDR3 is TGTGCCAGCAGCGTGGGGGCAGAGCTACACGAAAAACTGTTTTTT.

This chain joins TRBV30 and TRBJ2-5; D is ambiguous. The V end lost 0 bases, the J end lost 4 bases, and 9 bases lay between the germline ends. The CDR3 is 13 amino acids. Germline values: CDR1 GTSNPN, CDR2 SVGIG (reference sequence). In nucleotides, the CDR3 is TGTGCCTGGAGTGTAGGTCATGTAGAGACCCAGTACTTC. It specifies CAWSVGHVETQYF.

This clone was observed a few times. This chain links TRBV10-3 with TRBJ2-1; 10 bases match TRBD2. The CDR3 loop spans 14 amino acids. CDR1 is ENHRY, CDR2 SYGVKD, per germline. V dropped 5 bases and J dropped 5; count of bases not matched to a gene: 3. CDR3 DNA sequence: TGTGCCATCAGTTGGCTAGCGGGGGACAATGAGCAGTTCTTC. As protein: CAISWLAGDNEQFF.

The chain recombines TRBV24-1 with TRBJ2-1; tentatively, D is TRBD1 (5 bases). CDR1 KGHDR and CDR2 SFDVKD come from the germline V gene. The V and J ends lost 3 bases and 10 bases respectively, with 9 bases between them. The CDR3 loop spans 12 amino acids. The CDR3 loop reads CATSDQSGEQFF. Written as DNA, the CDR3 is TGTGCCACCAGTGATCAATCAGGGGAGCAGTTCTTC.

The chain employs TRBV30 and TRBJ2-3, with no clear D. The germline V gene has CDR1 GTSNPN and CDR2 SVGIG (reference sequence). The CDR3 has 13 amino acids. The V end was cut by 0 bases, the J end by 4 bases, with 8 bases between. CDR3 nucleotides: TGTGCCTGGAGTGTACCCCCCTCAGATACGCAGTATTTT. Its translation: CAWSVPPSDTQYF.

The V call is TRBV2, the J call TRBJ1-1; 7 bases line up with TRBD1. The CDR3 has 14 residues. Trimming at V came to 6 bases and at J to 5 bases, leaving 9 bases not matched to a gene. Germline CDR1 SNHLY, CDR2 FYNNEI. CDR3 protein: CASSAGGWGTEAFF. As DNA, the CDR3 is TGTGCCAGCAGCGCAGGGGGTTGGGGAACTGAAGCTTTCTTT.

V and J are TRBV30 and TRBJ2-7; 7 bases map to TRBD1. J was trimmed by 3 bases and V by 7 bases; bases with no gene match: 6. This CDR3 is built from 12 residues. CDR1 and CDR2 from the germline V gene are GTSNPN and SVGIG (reference sequence). The CDR3 DNA follows: TGTGCCTCGACAGGGAGCTACTACGAGCAGTACTTC. Residues: CASTGSYYEQYF.

The chain joins TRBV19 to TRBJ1-1, with 8 bases lining up with TRBD1. Germline CDR1 and CDR2: LNHDA and SQIVND (reference sequence). The V gene end was trimmed by 3 bases and the J gene end by 7 bases; junction bases not matched to a gene: 4. CDR3 length: 13 residues. For the CDR3, the DNA is TGTGCCAGTAGTATCGGGACAGGCTTTGAAGCTTTCTTT. Its translation: CASSIGTGFEAFF.

The rearrangement links TRBV7-2 to TRBJ2-3; D is ambiguous. The germline gives CDR1 SGHTA, CDR2 FQGNSA. CDR3 length: 14 amino acids. Trimming removed 3 bases from V and 1 base from J, with 8 bases in between. The CDR3 region is CASSFRSGTDTQYF. The CDR3 nucleotides are TGTGCCAGCAGCTTCAGGTCCGGCACAGATACGCAGTATTTT.

J is TRBJ1-2 and V is TRBV11-2; 7 bases fit TRBD1. The germline gives CDR1 SGHAT, CDR2 FQNNGV. Trimming took 5 bases from V and 1 from J; bases not matched to a gene: 10. This CDR3 has 16 residues. This chain's CDR3 is CASSPVGAGGNYGYTF. The CDR3, as DNA: TGTGCCAGCAGCCCCGTGGGGGCAGGGGGTAACTATGGCTACACCTTC.

The chain has TRBV4-2 and TRBJ2-1; TRBD1 might be the D (5 bases). The V end lost 4 bases, the J end lost 7 bases, and 14 bases lay between the germline ends. The germline gives CDR1 LGHNA, CDR2 YNFKEQ. The CDR3 sequence is 14 residues long. As DNA, the CDR3 is TGTGCCAGCAGCCCGGGTCAGGGTAGGAATGAGCAGTTCTTC. Protein sequence: CASSPGQGRNEQFF.

The chain employs TRBV29-1 and TRBJ2-5; D might be TRBD1 or TRBD2, each matching 5 bases. The CDR3 has 10 amino acids. V was trimmed by 6 bases and J by 4 bases, leaving 6 bases between them. CDR1 and CDR2 from the germline V gene are SQVTM and ANQGSEA. CDR3 bases: TGCAGCGTGGGACCAGAGACCCAGTACTTC. Protein: CSVGPETQYF.

J is TRBJ2-1 and V is TRBV14; no clear D. V was clipped by 4 bases and J by 2 bases, with 15 bases between them. Germline lookup yields CDR1 SGHDN and CDR2 FVKESK. The CDR3 runs 16 residues. The chain's CDR3 is CASSPYGSITYNEQFF. The CDR3 bases are TGTGCCAGCAGCCCCTATGGTAGTATTACCTACAATGAGCAGTTCTTC.

V usage is TRBV29-1 and J usage is TRBJ1-1; D perhaps matches TRBD1 (5 bases). V was clipped by 5 bases and J by 6 bases, with 19 bases between them. CDR1 and CDR2 from the germline V gene are SQVTM and ANQGSEA. The CDR3 consists of 14 residues. CDR3 in DNA: TGCAGCGTTAAGTGGGCAGGGAGTTACGCTGAAGCTTTCTTT. Protein sequence: CSVKWAGSYAEAFF.

This chain connects TRBV30 to TRBJ1-2, with 8 bases identical to TRBD1. With V trimmed by 5 bases and J by 6 bases, 8 bases remained unmatched. The CDR3 totals 13 residues. The germline gives CDR1 GTSNPN, CDR2 SVGIG (reference sequence). CDR3: CAWSPTGENGYTF. The CDR3 coding sequence is TGTGCCTGGTCACCGACAGGGGAGAATGGCTACACCTTC.

The chain employs TRBV18 and TRBJ1-1; 7 bases fit TRBD1. The germline V gene has CDR1 KGHSH and CDR2 LQKENI. V shed 3 bases and J 1 base; nucleotides not matched to a gene: 8. This CDR3 is built from 16 residues. The CDR3 DNA reads TGTGCCAGCTCACCTAGGGGACAGACAGAGAACACTGAAGCTTTCTTT. It translates to CASSPRGQTENTEAFF.

CDR3 protein: CASKTGGQPQHF. DNA for the CDR3: TGTGCCAGCAAGACAGGGGGGCAGCCCCAGCATTTT. V and J are TRBV12-3 or TRBV12-4 and TRBJ1-5; TRBD1 matches at 9 bases. This CDR3 is 12 amino acids long. The V and J ends lost 7 bases and 7 bases, in that order; junction bases with no gene match: 2.

V usage is TRBV7-6 and J usage is TRBJ1-5; 7 nucleotides align to TRBD1. This CDR3 region has 15 residues. V trimming: 5 bases; J trimming: 6 bases; junction bases outside the gene matches: 10. Germline-derived CDR1 and CDR2 are SGHVS and FNYEAQ. The CDR3 DNA is TGTGCCAGCAGCCCCCAACCAGGGGGTGGTCAGCCCCAGCATTTT. Its translation: CASSPQPGGGQPQHF.